This note documents a single TCR beta chain sequence. As yet, its antigen is unknown. PCR involved 60 Vbeta and 13 Jbeta primers. The protocol was immunoSEQ multiplex PCR, while the TCRdb copy is restricted to in-frame clones and leaves out a portion. The sample has around 150,000 clones, more than 70% seen once. This sample was taken from a study of cytomegalovirus exposure and HLA in healthy donors. Study summary: Earlier, roughly 120 million unique TCR beta sequences were recovered from 170 million or so T cells by an analysis. A data release that came early held roughly 85 million unique TCRs from HLA-typed donors. Study-level results: A previous analysis found most TCR beta V segments productive roughly 90% or roughly 30% of the time.

This TCR was recovered from a man in his thirties or forties in good health and CMV-seronegative. Specimen: PBMCs.

CDR3 bases: TGTGCCAGCAGCATGACAGAGTATGGCTACACCTTC. It is translated as CASSMTEYGYTF. This chain uses TRBV7-9 with TRBJ1-2, with D perhaps TRBD1 (5 bases). This CDR3 is built from 12 residues. Trimming took 5 bases from V and 5 from J, leaving 9 bases between them. The germline gives CDR1 SEHNR, CDR2 FQNEAQ (reference sequence).